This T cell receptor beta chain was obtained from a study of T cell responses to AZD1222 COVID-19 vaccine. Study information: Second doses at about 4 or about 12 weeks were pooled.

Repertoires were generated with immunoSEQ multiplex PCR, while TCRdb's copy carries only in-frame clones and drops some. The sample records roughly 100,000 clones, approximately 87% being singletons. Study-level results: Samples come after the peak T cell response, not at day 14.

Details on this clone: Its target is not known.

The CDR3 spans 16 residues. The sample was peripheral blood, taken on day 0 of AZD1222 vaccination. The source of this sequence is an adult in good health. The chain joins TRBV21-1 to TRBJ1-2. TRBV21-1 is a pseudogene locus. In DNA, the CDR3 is TGTGCCAGCGGTGGGGGAGGGAGGGGAACCTTCTATGGCTACACCTTC. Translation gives CASGGGGRGTFYGYTF.